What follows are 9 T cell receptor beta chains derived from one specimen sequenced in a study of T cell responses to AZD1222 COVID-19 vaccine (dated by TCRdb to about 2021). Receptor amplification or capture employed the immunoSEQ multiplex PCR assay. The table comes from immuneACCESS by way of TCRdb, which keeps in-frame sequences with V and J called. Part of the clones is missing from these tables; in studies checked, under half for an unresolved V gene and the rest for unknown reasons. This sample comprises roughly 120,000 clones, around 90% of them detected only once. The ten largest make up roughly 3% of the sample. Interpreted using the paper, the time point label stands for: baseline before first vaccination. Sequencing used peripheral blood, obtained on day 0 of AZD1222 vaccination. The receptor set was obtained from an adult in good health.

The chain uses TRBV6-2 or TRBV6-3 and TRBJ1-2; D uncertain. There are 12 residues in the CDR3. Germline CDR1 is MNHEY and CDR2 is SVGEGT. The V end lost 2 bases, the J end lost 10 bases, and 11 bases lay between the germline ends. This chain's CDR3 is CASSYEGLAYTF. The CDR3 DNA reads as TGTGCCAGCAGTTACGAAGGTCTGGCCTACACCTTC.

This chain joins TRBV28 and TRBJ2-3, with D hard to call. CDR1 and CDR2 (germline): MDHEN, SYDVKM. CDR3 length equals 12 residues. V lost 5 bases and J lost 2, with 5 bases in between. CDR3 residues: CASSPYTDTQYF. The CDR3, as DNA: TGTGCCAGCAGTCCCTACACAGATACGCAGTATTTT.

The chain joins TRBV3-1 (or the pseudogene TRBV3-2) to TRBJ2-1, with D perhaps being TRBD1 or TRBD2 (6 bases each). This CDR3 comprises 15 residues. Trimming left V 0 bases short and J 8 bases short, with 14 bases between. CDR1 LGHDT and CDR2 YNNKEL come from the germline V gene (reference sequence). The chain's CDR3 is CASSQDLSGEDEQFF. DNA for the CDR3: TGTGCCAGCAGCCAAGATCTATCAGGGGAGGATGAGCAGTTCTTC.

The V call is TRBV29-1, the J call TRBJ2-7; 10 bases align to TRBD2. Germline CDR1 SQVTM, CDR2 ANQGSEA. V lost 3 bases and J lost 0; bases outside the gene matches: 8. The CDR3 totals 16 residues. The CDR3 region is CSVEGMTSGLSYEQYF. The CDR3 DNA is TGCAGCGTTGAGGGGATGACTAGCGGGCTCTCCTACGAGCAGTACTTC.

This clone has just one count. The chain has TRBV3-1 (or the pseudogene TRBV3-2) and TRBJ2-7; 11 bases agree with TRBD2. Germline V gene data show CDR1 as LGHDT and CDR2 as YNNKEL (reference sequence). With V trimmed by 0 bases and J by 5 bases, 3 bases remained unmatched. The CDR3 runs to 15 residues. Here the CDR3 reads CASSQELAGDNEQYF. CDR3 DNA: TGTGCCAGCAGCCAAGAACTAGCGGGAGACAACGAGCAGTACTTC.

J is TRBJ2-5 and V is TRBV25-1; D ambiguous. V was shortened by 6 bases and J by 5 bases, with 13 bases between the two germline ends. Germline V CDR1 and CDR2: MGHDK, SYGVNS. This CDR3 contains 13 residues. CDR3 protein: CASSLTPRETQYF. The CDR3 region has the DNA TGTGCCAGCAGCCTAACGCCCCGGGAGACCCAGTACTTC.

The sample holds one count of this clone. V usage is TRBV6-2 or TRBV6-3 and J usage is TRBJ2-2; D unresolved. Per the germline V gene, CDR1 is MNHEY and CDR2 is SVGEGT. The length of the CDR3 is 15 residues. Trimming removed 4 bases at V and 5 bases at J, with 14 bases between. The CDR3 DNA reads TGTGCCAGCAGTTCTCGACCTTTTATGACCGGGGAGCTGTTTTTT. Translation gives CASSSRPFMTGELFF.

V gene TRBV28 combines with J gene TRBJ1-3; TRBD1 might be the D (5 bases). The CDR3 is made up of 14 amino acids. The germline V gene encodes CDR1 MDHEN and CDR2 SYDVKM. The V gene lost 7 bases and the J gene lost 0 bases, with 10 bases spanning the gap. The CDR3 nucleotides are TGTGCCAGCATCTTGGGGGGCTCTGGAAACACCATATATTTT. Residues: CASILGGSGNTIYF.

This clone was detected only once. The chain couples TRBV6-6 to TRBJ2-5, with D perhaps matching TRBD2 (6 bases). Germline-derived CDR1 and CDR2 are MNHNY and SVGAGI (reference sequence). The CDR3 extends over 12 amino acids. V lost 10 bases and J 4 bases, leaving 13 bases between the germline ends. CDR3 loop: CAISTSTETQYF. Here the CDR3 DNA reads TGTGCCATCTCGACTAGTACAGAGACCCAGTACTTC.